The 6 T cell receptor beta chains listed next were all sequenced from one sample in a study of T cell clonality in common variable immunodeficiency. The repertoire was sequenced with immunoSEQ multiplex PCR; TCRdb's copy has only in-frame clones and lacks some. Listed for the sample are around 45,000 clones, none seen a single time. The sample comprised peripheral blood mononuclear cells. The receptors originated from a person aged 18 to 75 in good health.

Many counts were recorded for this clone. The CDR3 end falls 3 residues outside the read, so it is completed with the germline J gene. The chain uses TRBV6-1 and TRBJ1-1; D not certain. V was shortened by 4 bases and J by 1 base, with 4 bases between the two germline ends. This CDR3 spans 12 amino acids. CDR1 MNHNS and CDR2 SASEGT come from the germline V gene. CDR3 DNA, as far as it was read: TGTGCCAGCAGTGTCGGGAACACTGAA. The encoded protein is CASSVGNTE. The CDR3, in full, reads CASSVGNTEAFF.

This clone was seen many times. The read terminates 3 residues before the CDR3 end, so the remaining end is supplied by the germline J gene. V and J are TRBV7-6 and TRBJ2-2; 7 nucleotides line up with TRBD1. Unmatched junction bases numbered 5, after V lost 5 bases and J lost 5 bases. Germline values: CDR1 SGHVS, CDR2 FNYEAQ. CDR3 size: 14 residues. The CDR3 here is CASSRGLETGELFF. The part of the CDR3 DNA that was read is TGTGCCAGCAGCAGGGGGCTGGAAACCGGGGAG.

This clone is medium-sized (0.01 to 0.1%) within its sample. The CDR3 end is not reached by the read, which stops 3 residues before it; the germline J gene fills it in. This chain connects TRBV6-4 to TRBJ2-2, with 12 positions matching TRBD2. The CDR3 is 16 residues long. V shed 6 bases and J 4 bases; nucleotides not matched to a gene: 6. Germline V gene lookup returns CDR1 MRHNA and CDR2 SNTAGT. CDR3 DNA (partial): TGTGCCAGCAGCGATGGACTAGCGGGGACCACCGGGGAG. Amino acids: CASSDGLAGTTGE. The entire CDR3 protein is CASSDGLAGTTGELFF.

Many counts were recorded for this clone. The CDR3 bases that were read are TGCAGTGCTAGAGAGCGGGCCTACGAG. This encodes CSARERAYE. The full CDR3 protein reads CSARERAYEQYF. The rearrangement joins TRBV20-1 to TRBJ2-7, with TRBD2 as a possible D gene (5 bases). The sequenced fragment ends 3 residues before the CDR3 boundary, so the rest is inferred from the germline J gene. Germline CDR1 is DFQATT and CDR2 is SNEGSKA (reference sequence). V was clipped by 0 bases and J by 2 bases, with 5 bases between them. The CDR3 consists of 12 residues.

This clone was detected many times. The sequence runs out 3 residues before the end of the CDR3; the remainder is reconstructed from the germline J gene. V is TRBV30 and J is TRBJ1-2, with D perhaps matching TRBD1 (5 bases). The V end lost 2 bases, the J end lost 7 bases, and 8 bases lay between the germline ends. The CDR3 extends over 11 amino acids. CDR1 is GTSNPN and CDR2 is SVGIG in the germline V gene (reference sequence). The CDR3 DNA, read in part, is TGTGCCTGGAGTAGGGGTATTGGC. As protein: CAWSRGIG. The entire CDR3 is CAWSRGIGYTF.

Many counts were recorded for this clone. The missing CDR3 end, 3 residues past where the read stops, is filled in from the germline J gene. V is TRBV19 and J is TRBJ2-7; TRBD1 matches at 9 bases. The CDR3 has 15 residues. CDR1 is LNHDA and CDR2 is SQIVND in the germline V gene (reference sequence). The junction had 4 bases not matched to a gene; V was cut back by 4 bases and J by 0 bases. The chain's CDR3 is CASSTRQGVSYEQYF. Partial CDR3 DNA: TGTGCCAGTAGTACGAGACAGGGGGTCTCCTACGAG.